These 7 T cell receptor beta chains came from one sample sequenced in a study of shared clonotypes between healthy human individuals. Naive CD8 cells lacked CD45RO, underwent positive selection for CCR7 and left out terminally differentiated effector memory CD45RA+ cells. Some clones are missing from TCRdb's copy, which holds only in-frame ones; the method was immunoSEQ multiplex PCR. Of around 1.9 million clones listed, about 93% were seen once; the top ten hold under 2%. The sequenced sample consisted of naive CD8+ T cells from PBMCs. These receptor sequences come from a man between 18 and 35 years old in good health. Some clones in this sample may be carry-over from other donors' samples.

The chain couples TRBV28 to TRBJ2-1; no firm D call. Trimming removed 9 bases from V and 1 base from J, with 16 bases in between. There are 15 residues in the CDR3. Germline values: CDR1 MDHEN, CDR2 SYDVKM. CDR3 sequence (DNA): TGTGCCAGTAACCAAGTCAGAGTGTCCTACAATGAGCAGTTCTTC. This codes for CASNQVRVSYNEQFF.

The chain carries TRBV7-7 and TRBJ2-2; D call uncertain. The V and J ends lost 2 bases and 7 bases respectively, with 5 bases between them. Germline CDR1 and CDR2: SSHAT and FNYEAQ (reference sequence). CDR3 length equals 12 residues. DNA for the CDR3: TGTGCCAGCAGCTTACGGTTCGGGGAGCTGTTTTTT. This codes for CASSLRFGELFF. Complete variable domain (other parts from reference TRBV7-7 and TRBJ2-2): GAGVSQSPRYKVTKRGQDVTLRCDPISSHATLYWYQQALGQGPEFLTYFNYEAQPDKSGLPSDRFSAERPEGSISTLTIQRTEQRDSAMYRCASSLRFGELFFGEGSRLTVL.

The CDR3 sequence is CASSATTGRAGELFF. The CDR3 region has the DNA TGTGCCAGCAGCGCGACTACAGGGAGGGCCGGGGAGCTGTTTTTT. The chain employs TRBV7-3 and TRBJ2-2, with a possible D match to TRBD2 (7 bases). The germline CDR1 and CDR2 sequences are SGHTA and FQGTGA. The CDR3 sequence is 15 residues long. V was cut by 5 bases and J by 6 bases, with 16 bases left in between. Together with reference TRBV7-3 and TRBJ2-2, the CDR3 gives the full variable domain: GAGVSQTPSNKVTEKGKYVELRCDPISGHTALYWYRQSLGQGPEFLIYFQGTGAADDSGLPNDRFFAVRPEGSVSTLKIQRTERGDSAVYLCASSATTGRAGELFFGEGSRLTVL.

This clone is a singleton in its sample. This sequence joins TRBV9 and TRBJ2-5; D perhaps matches TRBD1 (6 bases). Germline lookup yields CDR1 SGDLS and CDR2 YYNGEE. The CDR3 extends over 14 amino acids. Trimming stripped 0 bases from V and 5 bases from J, with 11 bases between. CDR3 sequence (DNA): TGTGCCAGCAGCGTAGACAGGGTCGACGAGACCCAGTACTTC. It encodes CASSVDRVDETQYF.

The V call is TRBV7-7, the J call TRBJ2-5; 7 bases align to TRBD1. Germline CDR1 and CDR2: SSHAT and FNYEAQ (reference sequence). J gave up 5 bases and V 5 bases, and 20 bases lay outside the gene matches. The CDR3 has 18 residues. CDR3 coding DNA: TGTGCCAGCAGCCTTTGGAAAAGAAGTCAGGGGGTGCGCGAGACCCAGTACTTC. Translated, it gives CASSLWKRSQGVRETQYF.

The chain joins TRBV6-4 to TRBJ2-7; TRBD2 matches 9 bases. This CDR3 has 14 amino acids. The junction had 5 bases not matched to a gene; V was cut back by 5 bases and J by 3 bases. Germline V CDR1 and CDR2: MRHNA, SNTAGT. Here the CDR3 DNA reads TGTGCCAGCAGTCCGACTAGCGGCCGCTACGAGCAGTACTTC. Amino acids: CASSPTSGRYEQYF.

The rearrangement joins TRBV28 to TRBJ1-1; tentatively, D is TRBD1 (6 bases). Deletions cut 1 base from V and 7 bases from J, with 16 bases between. CDR1 is MDHEN and CDR2 is SYDVKM in the germline V gene. The CDR3 is 15 amino acids. The CDR3 here is CASSLYFPGEGEAFF. The CDR3 coding sequence is TGTGCCAGCAGTTTATACTTTCCAGGGGAGGGTGAAGCTTTCTTT. Full variable domain (remainder filled in from reference TRBV28 and TRBJ1-1): DVKVTQSSRYLVKRTGEKVFLECVQDMDHENMFWYRQDPGLGLRLIYFSYDVKMKEKGDIPEGYSVSREKKERFSLILESASTNQTSMYLCASSLYFPGEGEAFFGQGTRLTVV.